Sequencing of this T cell receptor (beta chain) was carried out in a study of T cell clones after liver transplantation. Turning to the study itself: Three of the eight recipients were HCV-positive; the rest had non-autoimmune, non-viral transplant indications.

Method: immunoSEQ multiplex PCR; TCRdb's copy keeps in-frame clones and lacks some. The repertoire has 40,000 to 65,000 clones, approximately 88% of them found once; the top ten carry over 7%. The CDR3 is 14 residues long. Trimming at V came to 8 bases and at J to 6 bases, leaving 7 bases not matched to a gene. Germline V gene data show CDR1 as SGHVS and CDR2 as FQNEAQ. This receptor was obtained from a human donor who received a liver transplant. The starting material was CD4+ T cells from blood, obtained before liver transplant. This chain connects TRBV7-8 to TRBJ2-2; 9 positions match TRBD1. In nucleotides, the CDR3 is TGTGCCAGCGGATATACAGGGGGCCCCGGGGAGCTGTTTTTT. Translation gives CASGYTGGPGELFF.